Shown below are 32 T cell receptor beta chains from a single sample sequenced in a study of T cells in Graves' hyperthyroidism and ophthalmopathy. Template material for amplifying TCR beta CDR3 regions consisted of RNA transcripts. A set of HTBI primers served as the primers for a first-round RT-PCR of the TCR CDR3. TCRdb re-called the multiplex PCR reads with MiXCR, one entry per CDR3 protein. The sample shows hundreds of thousands of distinct CDR3 sequences, about 43% of them seen only once. The sample consisted of peripheral blood or thyroid tissue (not recorded which). The receptors were gathered from a woman aged 18-29 years with Graves' hyperthyroidism.

The chain is built from TRBV11-2 and TRBJ2-5, with 11 positions matching TRBD1. V dropped 5 bases and J dropped 5; count of bases not matched to a gene: 7. This CDR3 is built from 15 residues. CDR1 is SGHAT and CDR2 is FQNNGV in the germline V gene. The CDR3 region is CASSQDGDRGETQYF. CDR3 DNA sequence: TGTGCCAGCAGCCAAGATGGGGACAGGGGGGAGACCCAGTACTTC.

The chain carries TRBV6-6 and TRBJ1-2; D is unresolved. Per the germline V gene, CDR1 is MNHNY and CDR2 is SVGAGI (reference sequence). Trimming stripped 0 bases from V and 8 bases from J, with 13 bases between. CDR3 length: 14 amino acids. The CDR3 DNA sequence: TGTGCCAGCAGTTACTCCGTCGGGTCACGGGGCTACACCTTC. Residues: CASSYSVGSRGYTF.

With regard to this clonotype: The conserved closing phenylalanine or tryptophan is absent in this CDR3, likely reflecting a read error. The genes are TRBV25-1 and TRBJ1-1; TRBD1 might be the D (6 bases). CDR1 is MGHDK and CDR2 is SYGVNS in the germline V gene. The CDR3 is 13 residues long. V was cut by 9 bases and J by 0 bases, with 11 bases left in between. The CDR3 reads CASRGEMNTEAFL. In nucleotides, the CDR3 is TGTGCCAGTAGGGGGGAGATGAACACTGAAGCTTTCCTT.

On this clonotype itself: The CDR3 does not close with the conserved phenylalanine or tryptophan, likely indicating a read error. This sequence joins TRBV29-1 and TRBJ1-2; 10 bases agree with TRBD1. The CDR3 runs to 11 residues. Trimming cost V 6 bases and J 8 bases; bases outside gene matches: 3. Germline loops: CDR1 SQVTM, CDR2 ANQGSEA. The CDR3 protein is CSVGTGEGYTL. In DNA form, the CDR3 reads TGCAGCGTCGGGACAGGGGAAGGCTACACCCTC.

The genes are TRBV5-1 and TRBJ1-3, with D possibly matching TRBD1 (5 bases). The V and J ends lost 3 bases and 2 bases respectively, with 15 bases between them. From germline, CDR1 is SGHRS and CDR2 YFSETQ. The CDR3 length is 16 residues. The CDR3 region has the DNA TGCGCCAGCAGCTCACTTCAGGGCCTTGCTGGAAACACCATATATTTT. Its protein is CASSSLQGLAGNTIYF.

This clonotype was seen more than once but under ten times. V is TRBV7-9 and J is TRBJ1-2; 8 bases are a match to TRBD1. Losses at the gene ends were 5 bases for V and 10 bases for J; bases not matched to a gene: 6. The CDR3 has 12 amino acids. Germline CDR1 and CDR2: SEHNR and FQNEAQ (reference sequence). The CDR3 bases are TGTGCCAGCAGCGGACAGGGTAGCGTCTACACCTTC. It yields the protein CASSGQGSVYTF.

The chain links TRBV11-3 to TRBJ1-1; D unresolved. The CDR3 length is 11 residues. Germline lookup yields CDR1 SGHNT and CDR2 YENEEA. V was cut by 1 base and J by 7 bases, with 4 bases left in between. The CDR3 DNA is TGTGCCAGCAGCTTAGGGTTTGAAGCTTTCTTT. Translating it yields CASSLGFEAFF.

V and J are TRBV7-2 and TRBJ1-5, with D uncertain. The CDR3 runs to 13 residues. Trimming removed 5 bases at V and 4 bases at J, with 9 bases between. Per germline, CDR1 SGHTA and CDR2 FQGNSA. For the CDR3, the DNA is TGTGCCAGCAGCAGCTCAAGGAATCAGCCCCAGCATTTT. Translating it yields CASSSSRNQPQHF.

The chain combines TRBV11-1 with TRBJ1-2; D perhaps matches TRBD1 (5 bases). Germline CDR1 SGHAT, CDR2 FQDESV (reference sequence). Trimming shortened V by 5 bases and J by 4 bases, and 11 bases separated the two germline ends. The CDR3 totals 13 residues. In DNA form, the CDR3 reads TGTGCCAGCAGCGTTGAGACAGCCTATGGCTACACCTTC. It is translated as CASSVETAYGYTF.

The gene calls are TRBV20-1 and TRBJ1-2, with a tentative D call TRBD1 (6 bases). This CDR3 has 14 residues. The V end was cut by 8 bases, the J end by 7 bases, with 23 bases between. The germline gives CDR1 DFQATT, CDR2 SNEGSKA (reference sequence). CDR3 region: CSTGGANAVFGYTF. The CDR3 DNA follows: TGCAGTACCGGGGGGGCGAATGCGGTCTTTGGCTACACCTTC.

In this sample, this clonotype turned up many times. The gene calls are TRBV7-9 and TRBJ1-5; D is unresolved. Germline loops: CDR1 SEHNR, CDR2 FQNEAQ (reference sequence). This CDR3 comprises 13 residues. The V end lost 3 bases, the J end lost 4 bases, and 7 bases lay between the germline ends. The CDR3 DNA sequence: TGTGCCAGCAGCTTCACAGCTAATCAGCCCCAGCATTTT. This sequence encodes CASSFTANQPQHF.

V and J are TRBV24-1 and TRBJ1-5, with D hard to call. CDR3 length equals 15 residues. Trimming left V 4 bases short and J 0 bases short, with 9 bases between. CDR1 is KGHDR, CDR2 SFDVKD, per germline. CDR3 amino acids: CATSDGGSSNQPQHF. The CDR3 DNA reads as TGTGCCACCAGTGACGGTGGGAGTAGCAATCAGCCCCAGCATTTT.

The V call is TRBV12-3 or TRBV12-4, the J call TRBJ2-5, with 10 bases lining up with TRBD2. The CDR3 sequence is 15 residues long. J gave up 5 bases and V 5 bases, and 8 bases lay outside the gene matches. The CDR3 nucleotides read TGTGCCAGCAGTCAACTAGCGGGACAGAGGGAGACCCAGTACTTC. Its translation is CASSQLAGQRETQYF.

This chain joins TRBV25-1 and TRBJ2-5; 7 bases are shared with TRBD2. The length of the CDR3 is 14 residues. V shed 4 bases, J shed 5 bases, and the junction held 7 bases outside the gene matches. Per the germline V gene, CDR1 is MGHDK and CDR2 is SYGVNS. The CDR3 here is CASSGGGFMETQYF. In DNA form, the CDR3 reads TGTGCCAGCAGTGGGGGAGGGTTTATGGAGACCCAGTACTTC.

Of note for this clonotype: This may come from a read error, since a much larger clone is one base off. The V gene is TRBV24-1, the J gene TRBJ2-7, with D perhaps TRBD1 (6 bases). Germline CDR1 and CDR2: KGHDR and SFDVKD. The CDR3 extends over 15 amino acids. The ends were cut back, 3 bases at V and 3 bases at J, with 14 bases in the middle. The CDR3 loop is CATSDTGQTNYEQYF. The CDR3 coding sequence is TGTGCCACCAGTGATACCGGACAGACCAACTACGAGCAGTACTTC.

The chain has TRBV6-5 and TRBJ1-5; 10 bases fit TRBD1. From germline, CDR1 is MNHEY and CDR2 SVGAGI. This CDR3 is built from 15 residues. The trim removed 4 bases at V and 6 bases at J, leaving 6 bases unmatched. CDR3 in DNA: TGTGCCAGCAGTTTCGACAGGGGGCCCCTTCAGCCCCAGCATTTT. Translating it yields CASSFDRGPLQPQHF.

The genes are TRBV6-1 and TRBJ2-7; 9 bases fit TRBD2. CDR1 MNHNS and CDR2 SASEGT come from the germline V gene. V shed 3 bases, J shed 3 bases, and the junction held 6 bases outside the gene matches. The CDR3 totals 15 residues. The CDR3 sequence: CASSDRREGIYEQYF. CDR3 DNA sequence: TGTGCCAGCAGTGACCGGCGGGAGGGGATCTACGAGCAGTACTTC.

Concerning this clonotype: Because it lacks the conserved phenylalanine or tryptophan at the end, this CDR3 is likely a read error. The rearrangement uses TRBV2 and TRBJ1-2, with unresolved D. Germline CDR1 SNHLY, CDR2 FYNNEI. Trimming pared 4 bases from V and 8 bases from J, leaving 17 bases between. This CDR3 has 14 amino acids. CDR3 sequence reads: CASSVLGIKRGYTL. The DNA of the CDR3 is TGTGCCAGCAGTGTTTTGGGAATAAAGAGGGGCTACACCCTC.

The rearrangement joins TRBV20-1 to TRBJ2-2; 9 nucleotides match TRBD1. Germline CDR1 is DFQATT and CDR2 is SNEGSKA (reference sequence). Unmatched junction bases numbered 15, after V lost 7 bases and J lost 6 bases. There are 16 residues in the CDR3. The CDR3 coding sequence is TGCAGTGTCGGAAGGACAGGGGCGCACGATTCCGGGGAGCTGTTTTTT. This codes for CSVGRTGAHDSGELFF.

As for this clonotype: It may be a read error: a sequence one base away is much more abundant. The chain has TRBV24-1 and TRBJ1-5; D ambiguous. Germline CDR1 KGHDR, CDR2 SFDVKD. The CDR3 runs 14 residues. The CDR3 loop reads CGTSDLRSGQPQHF. CDR3 nucleotides: TGTGGCACCAGTGATTTGCGATCGGGTCAGCCCCAGCATTTT.

The table lists this clonotype with a few counts. The gene calls are TRBV7-2 and TRBJ1-2; D is unclear. CDR1 and CDR2 from the germline V gene are SGHTA and FQGNSA. This CDR3 is built from 14 residues. Deletions cut 2 bases from V and 3 bases from J, with 10 bases between. This chain's CDR3 is CASSLSVSDYGYTF. CDR3 in DNA: TGTGCCAGCAGCTTATCGGTCAGCGACTATGGCTACACCTTC.

This chain joins TRBV6-2 or TRBV6-3 and TRBJ2-6, with D hard to call. Germline V gives CDR1 MNHEY, CDR2 SVGEGT. Trimming left V 2 bases short and J 4 bases short, with 6 bases between. This CDR3 comprises 14 residues. The CDR3 sequence is CASSYGLGANVLTF. The CDR3 DNA reads TGTGCCAGCAGTTACGGCCTAGGGGCCAACGTCCTGACTTTC.

About this clonotype itself: The germline gene is not matched at one end of the junction; a read error may be the cause. The rearrangement links TRBV7-3 to TRBJ1-2; the D gene is possibly TRBD1 (6 bases). Germline V gene sequence: CDR1 SGHTA, CDR2 FQGTGA. The CDR3 has 11 residues. CDR3 nucleotide sequence: TGCGCCAGCAGCCAAGGACAGGGCTACACCTTC. Protein sequence: CASSQGQGYTF.

Ten or more counts support this clonotype. The V call is TRBV10-3, the J call TRBJ1-5; D remains ambiguous. Germline-derived CDR1 and CDR2 are ENHRY and SYGVKD. With 0 bases removed from V and 0 bases from J, the gap between germline ends came to 12 bases. This CDR3 region has 17 residues. Here the CDR3 reads CAISESSGLDSNQPQHF. CDR3 nucleotides: TGTGCCATCAGTGAGTCGAGCGGATTAGATAGCAATCAGCCCCAGCATTTT.

This clonotype was seen only a few times. The junction departs from the called germline gene at one end, perhaps through a read error. CDR3 sequence reads: CASSEVRYGYTF. The CDR3 DNA follows: TGTGCCAGCAGTGAAGTTAGGTATGGCTACACCTTC. V gene TRBV10-3 combines with J gene TRBJ1-2; D unresolved. The germline V gene encodes CDR1 ENHRY and CDR2 SYGVKD. The CDR3 covers 12 residues.

The V gene is TRBV25-1, the J gene TRBJ1-6; D not resolved. This CDR3 spans 15 amino acids. From germline, CDR1 is MGHDK and CDR2 SYGVNS. The V gene lost 2 bases and the J gene lost 0 bases, with 5 bases spanning the gap. In DNA, the CDR3 is TGTGCCAGCAGTGAAAGAAGCTCCTATAATTCACCCCTCCACTTT. Residues: CASSERSSYNSPLHF. The whole variable domain, filled in from reference TRBV25-1 and TRBJ1-6, reads EADIYQTPRYLVIGTGKKITLECSQTMGHDKMYWYQQDPGMELHLIHYSYGVNSTEKGDLSSESTVSRIRTEHFPLTLESARPSHTSQYLCASSERSSYNSPLHFGNGTRLTVT.

This clonotype was counted only a few times. The chain has TRBV2 and TRBJ2-5; D not resolved. CDR1 SNHLY and CDR2 FYNNEI come from the germline V gene. CDR3 size: 12 residues. The V end lost 5 bases, the J end lost 5 bases, and 9 bases lay between the germline ends. In DNA, the CDR3 is TGTGCCAGCAGTTTCAAAGGGGAGACCCAGTACTTC. Amino acids: CASSFKGETQYF.

This sequence joins TRBV12-3 or TRBV12-4 and TRBJ1-4; D call uncertain. The CDR3 consists of 12 residues. V dropped 11 bases and J dropped 8 bases, with 15 bases sitting between them. Written as DNA, the CDR3 is TGTGCCGGCAAAAAAAACGGGGAAAAACTGTTTTTT. Protein product: CAGKKNGEKLFF.

This clonotype turned up a few times. V is TRBV24-1 and J is TRBJ1-5; the D is unclear. The CDR3 loop spans 10 amino acids. Deletions cut 3 bases from V and 16 bases from J, with 9 bases between. Germline CDR1 and CDR2: KGHDR and SFDVKD. This CDR3 is CATSDHRGHF. CDR3 sequence (DNA): TGTGCCACCAGTGATCACCGGGGACATTTT.

This chain connects TRBV20-1 to TRBJ1-5; D not certain. Looked up from germline, CDR1 is DFQATT and CDR2 is SNEGSKA (reference sequence). This CDR3 comprises 13 residues. With 3 bases removed from V and 1 base from J, the gap between germline ends came to 7 bases. CDR3 nucleotide sequence: TGCAGTGCTAGCAGCTTCAGCAATCAGCCCCAGCATTTT. This sequence encodes CSASSFSNQPQHF.

Details on this clonotype: It is likely a read error, because the conserved phenylalanine at the end of the CDR3 is missing. The DNA is omitted, as the CDR3 cannot be located on it reliably, and the CDR3 follows TCRdb's listing. The chain carries TRBV11-1 and TRBJ2-6; the D call of TRBD1 is as the table states it, not checked on the DNA. The V gene's germline CDR1 is SGHAT and CDR2 FQDESV (reference sequence). The CDR3 numbers 11 amino acids, ends counted. The CDR3 protein is CASSWGTGSNT.

This clonotype was detected only a few times. The CDR3 nucleotides read TGCAGCGTTAGGGCAGGGGGATACTACACCTTC. This gives the protein CSVRAGGYYTF. The chain couples TRBV29-1 to TRBJ1-2; 7 positions agree with TRBD1. In germline, CDR1 is SQVTM, CDR2 ANQGSEA. The CDR3 contains 11 residues. After removal of 5 bases from V and 10 bases from J, the junction contained 7 bases not matched to a gene.